The clone carrying this T cell receptor beta chain was seen at least ten times. The antigen is not known. V lost 1 base, J lost 6 bases, and 17 bases lay in between. CDR1 and CDR2 (germline): LGHDT, YNNKEL (reference sequence). The CDR3 covers 16 residues. TCR beta CDR3 regions were amplified from RNA. During a first-round RT-PCR of the TCR CDR3, the HTBI primer set was used. TCRdb re-called the multiplex PCR reads with MiXCR, one entry per CDR3 protein. The sample lists over 350,000 distinct CDR3 sequences; more than 13% were seen once. Uncontrolled infections, other autoimmune diseases, pregnancy or lactation led to exclusion of patients. In making diagnoses, clinical symptoms, serum thyroxine and TRAb, thyroid ultrasound and orbital computed tomography were all used. The data were obtained in a study of T cells in Graves' hyperthyroidism and ophthalmopathy. Points from the study as a whole: Blood also contained most expanded thyroid clonotypes above 0.001.

The sequence was obtained from a man between 45 and 60 years old with Graves' ophthalmopathy. Input material: blood. The chain carries TRBV3-1 and TRBJ2-3; the D gene is possibly TRBD2 (5 bases). CDR3 residues: CASSQVSGSWRDTQYF. In DNA form, the CDR3 reads TGTGCCAGCAGCCAAGTCTCGGGATCATGGAGGGATACGCAGTATTTT.